This entry features one T cell receptor beta chain sequence. This study enrolled people aged about 18 to 100 from roughly 22 US geographic areas. Participants were placed into cohorts based on the clinical history they reported. These data are taken from a study of blood T cell repertoires in COVID-19. Between the trimmed V and J ends, which lost 1 base and 5 bases, there was a span of 10 bases. This CDR3 has 14 residues. Germline CDR1 SGDLS, CDR2 YYNGEE. Sequencing used immunoSEQ multiplex PCR; TCRdb keeps in-frame clones, though not all of them. The data contain about 240,000 clones, more than 75% of them singletons.

The origin of this receptor is a woman in her thirties or forties with acute COVID-19. Sequencing input: PBMCs or T cells enriched from blood (not recorded which). V gene TRBV9 combines with J gene TRBJ2-1; D gene unclear. The DNA of the CDR3 is TGTGCCAGCAGCGTAAAACCCGAGGACAATGAGCAGTTCTTC. Protein: CASSVKPEDNEQFF.